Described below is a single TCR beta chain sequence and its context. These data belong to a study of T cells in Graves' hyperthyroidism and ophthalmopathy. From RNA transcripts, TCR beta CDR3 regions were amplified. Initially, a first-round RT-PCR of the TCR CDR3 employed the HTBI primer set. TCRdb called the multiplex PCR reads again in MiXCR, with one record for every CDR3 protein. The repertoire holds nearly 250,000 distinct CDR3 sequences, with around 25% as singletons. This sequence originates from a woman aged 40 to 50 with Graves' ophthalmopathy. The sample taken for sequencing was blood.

The CDR3 spells CASSPGGSLSYGYTF. CDR3 bases: TGTGCCAGCAGTCCAGGGGGGAGTCTAAGTTATGGCTACACCTTC. This chain connects TRBV12-3 or TRBV12-4 to TRBJ1-2; TRBD1 aligns across 7 bases. The trim removed 5 bases at V and 5 bases at J, leaving 11 bases unmatched. The CDR3 is 15 residues long.